This T cell receptor (beta chain) was profiled in a study of cytomegalovirus exposure and HLA in healthy donors. The CDR3 contains 12 residues. With V trimmed by 9 bases and J by 4 bases, 2 bases remained unmatched. Germline CDR1 is WNHNN and CDR2 is SYGVQD (reference sequence). Use of 60 Vbeta and 13 Jbeta primers characterized the PCR. The repertoire was sequenced with immunoSEQ multiplex PCR; TCRdb's copy has only in-frame clones and lacks some. The data show 120,000 or so clones, less than 75% seen once. Sequenced input: PBMCs. This chain connects TRBV10-1 to TRBJ2-1, with 8 bases matching TRBD2. The clonotype comes from a woman in her 40s in good health and CMV-seronegative. CDR3 DNA sequence: TGCGCCAGGCGGGGGGCTTACAATGAGCAGTTCTTC. The encoded protein is CARRGAYNEQFF.